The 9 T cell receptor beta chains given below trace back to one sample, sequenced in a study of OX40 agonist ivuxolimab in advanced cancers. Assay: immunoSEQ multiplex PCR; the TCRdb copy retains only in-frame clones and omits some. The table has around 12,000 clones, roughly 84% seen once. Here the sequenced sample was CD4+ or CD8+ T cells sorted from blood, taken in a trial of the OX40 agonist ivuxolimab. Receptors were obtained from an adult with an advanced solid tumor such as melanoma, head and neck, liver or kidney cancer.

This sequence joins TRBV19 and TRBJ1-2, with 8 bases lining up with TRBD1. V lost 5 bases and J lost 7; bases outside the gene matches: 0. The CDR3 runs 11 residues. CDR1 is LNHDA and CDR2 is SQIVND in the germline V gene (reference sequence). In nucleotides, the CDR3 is TGTGCCAGTAGTGACAGGGGTGGCTACACCTTC. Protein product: CASSDRGGYTF.

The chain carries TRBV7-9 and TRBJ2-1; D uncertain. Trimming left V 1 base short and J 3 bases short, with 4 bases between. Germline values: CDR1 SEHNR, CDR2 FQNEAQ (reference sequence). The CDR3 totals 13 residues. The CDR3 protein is CASSLGLYNEQFF. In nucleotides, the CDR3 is TGTGCCAGCAGCTTAGGACTCTACAATGAGCAGTTCTTC.

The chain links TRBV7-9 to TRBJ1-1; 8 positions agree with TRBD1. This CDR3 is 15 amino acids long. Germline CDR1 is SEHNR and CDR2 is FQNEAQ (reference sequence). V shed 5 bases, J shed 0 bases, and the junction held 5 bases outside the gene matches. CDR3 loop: CASSPMTGVNTEAFF. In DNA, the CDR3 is TGTGCCAGCAGCCCAATGACAGGGGTGAACACTGAAGCTTTCTTT.

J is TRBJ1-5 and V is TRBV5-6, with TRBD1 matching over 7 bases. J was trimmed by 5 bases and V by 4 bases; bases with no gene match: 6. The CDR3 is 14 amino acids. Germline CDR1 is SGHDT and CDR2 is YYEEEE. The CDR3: CASSPGQNYQPQHF. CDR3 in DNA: TGTGCCAGCAGCCCGGGACAGAACTATCAGCCCCAGCATTTT.

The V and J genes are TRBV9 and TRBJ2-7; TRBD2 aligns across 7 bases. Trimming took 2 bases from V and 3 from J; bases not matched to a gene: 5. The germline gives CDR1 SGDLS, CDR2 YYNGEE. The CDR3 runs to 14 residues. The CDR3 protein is CASSVSGGGYEQYF. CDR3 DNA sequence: TGTGCCAGCAGCGTCTCGGGGGGTGGCTACGAGCAGTACTTC.

In nucleotides, the CDR3 is TGTGCCAGCAGCTCAACTTTACCGTCGGATACGCAGTATTTT. Amino acids: CASSSTLPSDTQYF. The chain employs TRBV7-8 and TRBJ2-3; D is unclear. V gave up 4 bases and J gave up 6 bases, with 14 bases separating them. CDR1 and CDR2 (germline): SGHVS, FQNEAQ. The CDR3 has 14 residues.

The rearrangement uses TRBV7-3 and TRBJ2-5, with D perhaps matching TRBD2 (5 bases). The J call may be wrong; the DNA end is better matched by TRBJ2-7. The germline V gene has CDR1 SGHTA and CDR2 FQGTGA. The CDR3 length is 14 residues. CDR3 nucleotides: TGTGCCAGCAGCTCACGGGGATTGTCCTACGAGCAGTACTTC. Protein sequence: CASSSRGLSYEQYF.

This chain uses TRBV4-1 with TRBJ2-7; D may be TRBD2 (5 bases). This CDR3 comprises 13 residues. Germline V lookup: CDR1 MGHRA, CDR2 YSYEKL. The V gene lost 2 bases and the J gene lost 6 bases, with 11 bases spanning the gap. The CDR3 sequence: CASSQTRGSEQYF. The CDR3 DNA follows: TGCGCCAGCAGCCAAACACGGGGAAGCGAGCAGTACTTC.

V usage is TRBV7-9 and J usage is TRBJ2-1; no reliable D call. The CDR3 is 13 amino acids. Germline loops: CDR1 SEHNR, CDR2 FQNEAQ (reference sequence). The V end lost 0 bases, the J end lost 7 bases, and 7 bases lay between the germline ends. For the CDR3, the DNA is TGTGCCAGCAGCTTAGCGGTCGGGAATGAGCAGTTCTTC. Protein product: CASSLAVGNEQFF.